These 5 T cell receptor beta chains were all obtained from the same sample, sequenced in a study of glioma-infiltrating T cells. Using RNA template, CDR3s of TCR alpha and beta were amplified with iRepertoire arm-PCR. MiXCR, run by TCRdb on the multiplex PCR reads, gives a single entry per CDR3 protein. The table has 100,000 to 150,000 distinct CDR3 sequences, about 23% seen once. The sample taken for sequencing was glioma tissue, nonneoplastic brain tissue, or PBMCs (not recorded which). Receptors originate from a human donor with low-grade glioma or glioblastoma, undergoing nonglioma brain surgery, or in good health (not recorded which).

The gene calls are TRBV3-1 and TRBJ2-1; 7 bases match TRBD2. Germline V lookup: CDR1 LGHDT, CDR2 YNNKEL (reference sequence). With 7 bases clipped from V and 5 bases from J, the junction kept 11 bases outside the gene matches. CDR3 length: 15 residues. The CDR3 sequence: CASNPGRGRHNEQFF. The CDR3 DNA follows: TGTGCCAGCAACCCAGGGAGGGGCCGGCACAATGAGCAGTTCTTC.

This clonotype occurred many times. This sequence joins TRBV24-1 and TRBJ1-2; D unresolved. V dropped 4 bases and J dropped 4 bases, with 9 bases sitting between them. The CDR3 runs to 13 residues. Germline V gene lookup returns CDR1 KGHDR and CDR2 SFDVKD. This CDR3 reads CATSDRDSYGYTF. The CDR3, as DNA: TGTGCCACCAGTGACAGAGATTCCTATGGCTACACCTTC.

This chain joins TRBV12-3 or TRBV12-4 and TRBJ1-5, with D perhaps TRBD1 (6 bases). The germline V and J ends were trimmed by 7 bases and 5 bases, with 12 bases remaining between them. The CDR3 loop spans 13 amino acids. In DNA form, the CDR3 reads TGTGCCAGCAACCAACAGGGCTATCAGCCCCAGCATTTT. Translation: CASNQQGYQPQHF.

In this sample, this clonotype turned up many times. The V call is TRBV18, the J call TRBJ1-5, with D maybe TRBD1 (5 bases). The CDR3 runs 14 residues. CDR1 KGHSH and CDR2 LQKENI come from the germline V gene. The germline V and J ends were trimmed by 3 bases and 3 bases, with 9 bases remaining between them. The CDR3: CASSPQGYNQPQHF. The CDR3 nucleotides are TGTGCCAGCTCACCTCAGGGATACAATCAGCCCCAGCATTTT.

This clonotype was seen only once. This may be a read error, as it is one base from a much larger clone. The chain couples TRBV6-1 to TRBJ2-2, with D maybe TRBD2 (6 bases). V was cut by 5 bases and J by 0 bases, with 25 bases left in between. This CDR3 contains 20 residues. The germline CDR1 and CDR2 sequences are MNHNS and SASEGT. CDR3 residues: CASSTPGLAQPNTNTGELFF. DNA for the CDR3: TGTGCCAGCAGTACCCCGGGTCTAGCGCAACCCAACACGAACACCGGGGAGCTGTTTTTT.